These 10 T cell receptor beta chains originate from one sample sequenced in a study of cytotoxic CD8 clonotypes in ibrutinib-treated CLL. Sequenced by immunoSEQ multiplex PCR; TCRdb stores in-frame clones only, minus some. In the table there are 150,000 or so clones, over 75% of which are singletons. Sequences were derived from PBMCs, sampled after 36 months of ibrutinib treatment. Receptors originate from a human donor with chronic lymphocytic leukemia.

This chain links TRBV10-3 with TRBJ2-3; 12 nucleotides agree with TRBD1. From germline, CDR1 is ENHRY and CDR2 SYGVKD. J gave up 6 bases and V 4 bases, and 5 bases lay outside the gene matches. The CDR3 is made up of 15 amino acids. CDR3: CAISGDRGRPDTQYF. CDR3 nucleotide sequence: TGTGCCATCAGTGGGGACAGGGGGCGCCCCGATACGCAGTATTTT.

The rearrangement uses TRBV9 and TRBJ2-5; D possibly corresponds to TRBD2 (5 bases). Germline loops: CDR1 SGDLS, CDR2 YYNGEE. The V and J ends lost 0 bases and 6 bases respectively, with 12 bases between them. This CDR3 contains 14 residues. CDR3 in amino acids: CASSVDVVAQTQYF. CDR3 nucleotides: TGTGCCAGCAGCGTAGATGTGGTAGCGCAGACCCAGTACTTC.

This chain uses TRBV30 with TRBJ1-1, with D possibly TRBD1 on 5 matching bases. Germline V lookup: CDR1 GTSNPN, CDR2 SVGIG (reference sequence). There are 14 residues in the CDR3. V shed 3 bases and J shed 0 bases, with 11 bases lying between them. CDR3 region: CAWRRGTLNTEAFF. In DNA, the CDR3 is TGTGCCTGGAGGAGGGGCACCTTGAACACTGAAGCTTTCTTT.

The chain is built from TRBV18 and TRBJ2-7, with D uncertain. Trimming left V 3 bases short and J 0 bases short, with 9 bases between. The CDR3 is made up of 14 amino acids. The V gene's germline CDR1 is KGHSH and CDR2 LQKENI. CDR3 sequence (DNA): TGTGCCAGCTCACCGAGGCCCAGCTCCTACGAGCAGTACTTC. Its protein is CASSPRPSSYEQYF.

The chain has TRBV27 and TRBJ1-2; weak D call: TRBD1 (6 bases). Germline values: CDR1 MNHEY, CDR2 SMNVEV (reference sequence). The CDR3 spans 12 residues. The V end lost 4 bases, the J end lost 7 bases, and 10 bases lay between the germline ends. DNA for the CDR3: TGTGCCAGCAGTTCTACAGGGACTGGCTACACCTTC. Amino acids: CASSSTGTGYTF.

The chain uses TRBV5-4 and TRBJ2-7; 8 bases are shared with TRBD1. The length of the CDR3 is 14 residues. With 4 bases clipped from V and 2 bases from J, the junction kept 5 bases outside the gene matches. Germline-derived CDR1 and CDR2 are SGHNT and YYREEE (reference sequence). The CDR3 region is CASSTGQVPYEQYF. CDR3 nucleotide sequence: TGTGCCAGCAGCACGGGACAGGTCCCCTACGAGCAGTACTTC.

V and J are TRBV7-3 and TRBJ2-1; the match to TRBD1 covers 10 bases. CDR3 size: 15 residues. V was clipped by 4 bases and J by 5 bases; unmatched bases: 5. Germline V lookup: CDR1 SGHTA, CDR2 FQGTGA. CDR3 sequence: CASSWGQGPHNEQFF. The CDR3 DNA is TGTGCCAGCAGCTGGGGACAGGGGCCCCACAATGAGCAGTTCTTC.

V usage is TRBV19 and J usage is TRBJ2-2; D is unclear. The CDR3 length is 13 residues. Trimming left V 7 bases short and J 5 bases short, with 11 bases between. The germline V gene encodes CDR1 LNHDA and CDR2 SQIVND (reference sequence). CDR3 sequence reads: CASNRWGTGELFF. In DNA form, the CDR3 reads TGTGCCAGTAATAGGTGGGGAACCGGGGAGCTGTTTTTT.

The CDR3 spells CAWSVRGPEFF. The CDR3 nucleotides read TGTGCCTGGAGTGTAAGAGGGCCCGAGTTCTTC. V is TRBV30 and J is TRBJ2-1; weak D call: TRBD2 (5 bases). V dropped 0 bases and J dropped 14 bases, with 11 bases sitting between them. The CDR3 is 11 residues long. Germline V gives CDR1 GTSNPN, CDR2 SVGIG (reference sequence).

The V gene is TRBV18, the J gene TRBJ2-2, with a possible D match to TRBD2 (5 bases). Germline values: CDR1 KGHSH, CDR2 LQKENI. V lost 4 bases to trimming and J lost 5 bases, with 14 bases between them. This CDR3 contains 15 residues. The CDR3 protein is CASSRVGESTGELFF. The CDR3 bases are TGTGCCAGCTCACGGGTTGGGGAGTCTACCGGGGAGCTGTTTTTT.